The source of this T cell receptor beta chain is a study of regulatory T cells in long-lasting Graves disease. On the study more broadly: Positive TSH receptor antibodies alongside over 5 years of antithyroid drugs were what marked Graves' disease as persistent.

Described time point: persistent/refractory GD, antithyroid drugs over 5 years with positive TRAb. The TCR library was made from RNA that had been extracted from PBMCs in TRIzol. Around 9 milliliters of peripheral blood were drawn into EDTA tubes. Many counts were recorded for this clonotype. The antigen remains unidentified. Germline CDR1 reads DFQATT; CDR2 reads SNEGSKA (reference sequence). V lost 5 bases, J lost 8 bases, and 9 bases stayed unmatched. The CDR3 consists of 13 residues. Study findings and constraints: The study found TRBV28, TRBJ1-2 and TRBJ2-5 favored in persistent disease. Not thyroid tissue but only peripheral blood was studied.

CDR3 regions were amplified by Arm-PCR using iRepertoire HTBI primers to build TCR beta libraries. Using its own MiXCR run on the multiplex PCR reads, TCRdb lists one record per CDR3 protein. Among 350,000 to 450,000 distinct CDR3 sequences, 20% to 25% were seen once, and the ten largest hold about 13%. Source: peripheral blood mononuclear cells (PBMCs), taken when the disease was refractory, from a patient treated with antithyroid drugs. The gene calls are TRBV20-1 and TRBJ1-2, with 9 nucleotides matching TRBD1. This receptor was obtained from a female donor with Graves disease. The CDR3 DNA reads TGCAGTGCTGACCGACGACAGGGGGAAGGCTACACCTTC. It translates to CSADRRQGEGYTF.